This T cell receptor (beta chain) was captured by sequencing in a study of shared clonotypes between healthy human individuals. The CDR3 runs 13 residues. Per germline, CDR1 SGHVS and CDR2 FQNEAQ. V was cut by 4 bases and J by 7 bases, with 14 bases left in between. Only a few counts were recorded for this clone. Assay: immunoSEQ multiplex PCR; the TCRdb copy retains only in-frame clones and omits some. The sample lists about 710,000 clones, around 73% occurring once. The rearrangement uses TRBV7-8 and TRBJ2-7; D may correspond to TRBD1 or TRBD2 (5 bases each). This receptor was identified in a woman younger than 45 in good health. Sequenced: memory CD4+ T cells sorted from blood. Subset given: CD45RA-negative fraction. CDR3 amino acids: CASSYPGAQEQYF. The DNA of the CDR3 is TGTGCCAGCAGCTATCCCGGGGCTCAGGAGCAGTACTTC.